A selection of T cell receptor beta chains follows, all from one sample in a study of T cells after yellow fever vaccination. TCRdb passed the 5' RACE reads through MiXCR, listing each CDR3 protein once. The sample holds roughly 160,000 distinct CDR3 sequences, more than 5.5% seen once. Sequenced here: CD4+ T cells sorted from PBMCs, sampled 5 days after the first yellow fever vaccination. Every receptor here comes from a man between 18 and 35 years old who received the YFV17D yellow fever vaccine. The conserved cysteine and the conserved F or W are not part of the CDR3 here.

j_gene: TRBJ2-1; v_gene: TRBV5-6; CDR3aa: ASSWIGTGLSYNEQF
j_gene: TRBJ1-1; v_gene: TRBV7-8; CDR3aa: ASSENTEAF
j_gene: TRBJ2-7; v_gene: TRBV7-2; CDR3aa: ASSSTGTGEQY
j_gene: TRBJ1-2; v_gene: TRBV10-3; CDR3aa: ATLAADGNLLHGYT
j_gene: TRBJ1-1; v_gene: TRBV7-3; CDR3aa: ASSLEPGATEAF
j_gene: TRBJ2-3; v_gene: TRBV10-1; CDR3aa: ASRGSPTDTQY
j_gene: TRBJ2-2; v_gene: TRBV20-1; CDR3aa: SALGGGANTGELF
j_gene: TRBJ1-2; v_gene: TRBV5-1; CDR3aa: ASSLDRGWQYGYT
j_gene: TRBJ2-5; v_gene: TRBV7-3; CDR3aa: ASSLTGGGQGETQY
j_gene: TRBJ2-2; v_gene: TRBV12-3/TRBV12-4; CDR3aa: ASSLGLAGGPRSNTGELF
j_gene: TRBJ1-2; v_gene: TRBV3-1; CDR3aa: ASSQTQTGGLGYT
j_gene: TRBJ2-7; v_gene: TRBV7-2; CDR3aa: ASSLIRWSYEQY
j_gene: TRBJ2-2; v_gene: TRBV2; CDR3aa: ASSEMTASVGNGELF
j_gene: TRBJ1-5; v_gene: TRBV6-1; CDR3aa: ASSASWSQPQH
j_gene: TRBJ1-4; v_gene: TRBV19; CDR3aa: ASSSEFGKLF
j_gene: TRBJ2-3; v_gene: TRBV12-3/TRBV12-4; CDR3aa: ASSLTLDTQY
j_gene: TRBJ2-3; v_gene: TRBV20-1; CDR3aa: SAGLGAGGTDTQY
j_gene: TRBJ2-1; v_gene: TRBV11-2; CDR3aa: ASSSIRGQNEQF
j_gene: TRBJ1-1; v_gene: TRBV11-3; CDR3aa: ASSPGTGRTEAF
j_gene: TRBJ2-6; v_gene: TRBV11-2; CDR3aa: ASSLDWGQPLSGANVLT
j_gene: TRBJ2-4; v_gene: TRBV7-2; CDR3aa: ASSFGQGKNIQY
j_gene: TRBJ2-3; v_gene: TRBV5-1; CDR3aa: ASSLAGRGLLTDTQY
j_gene: TRBJ1-2; v_gene: TRBV7-9; CDR3aa: ASSFADRGSGYT
j_gene: TRBJ2-2; v_gene: TRBV12-3/TRBV12-4; CDR3aa: ASSASIGVTGELF
j_gene: TRBJ2-1; v_gene: TRBV5-6; CDR3aa: ASSSSGGIYNEQF
j_gene: TRBJ2-1; v_gene: TRBV20-1; CDR3aa: SAWGGGAGEQF
j_gene: TRBJ1-2; v_gene: TRBV20-1; CDR3aa: SAHMIESYT
j_gene: TRBJ1-6; v_gene: TRBV7-2; CDR3aa: ASSLSATGGNSPLH
j_gene: TRBJ1-4; v_gene: TRBV5-1; CDR3aa: ASSLDGGVEKLF
j_gene: TRBJ2-1; v_gene: TRBV6-5; CDR3aa: ASSSGTGGPYNEQF
j_gene: TRBJ2-5; v_gene: TRBV7-8; CDR3aa: ASSFDRIETQY
j_gene: TRBJ2-3; v_gene: TRBV5-4; CDR3aa: ASRGTSGISTDTQY
j_gene: TRBJ1-1; v_gene: TRBV7-9; CDR3aa: ASPTWGQGYTEAF
j_gene: TRBJ1-3; v_gene: TRBV4-1; CDR3aa: ASSQDPNPASGNTIY
j_gene: TRBJ2-5; v_gene: TRBV28; CDR3aa: ASSSGVRGSPQY
j_gene: TRBJ1-3; v_gene: TRBV5-1; CDR3aa: ASSAINSANSGNTIH
j_gene: TRBJ1-1; v_gene: TRBV3-1; CDR3aa: ASSQFRSMNTEAF